The 18 T cell receptor beta chains below all came from one sample that was sequenced in a study of beta chain features in type 1 diabetes. These receptors lack a known antigen. The whole isolated RNA underwent reverse transcription, so sequencing captured expressed TCRB transcripts. The protocol was immunoSEQ multiplex PCR, while the TCRdb copy is restricted to in-frame clones and leaves out a portion. The sample has about 190,000 clones; approximately 8.1% are singletons. Study-level results: Patients with Type 1 diabetes showed moderately but significantly shorter TCRB CDR3s in all four CD4+ subsets.

Input material: central memory CD4+ T cells from blood. Every receptor here comes from a middle-aged woman with type 1 diabetes.

Only a few counts were recorded for this clone. V usage is TRBV9 and J usage is TRBJ1-2, with 9 nucleotides matching TRBD1. The CDR3 totals 14 residues. Germline V lookup: CDR1 SGDLS, CDR2 YYNGEE. Trimming took 0 bases from V and 7 from J; bases not matched to a gene: 4. The CDR3, as DNA: TGTGCCAGCAGCGTAGGGACAGGGGCTGTTGGCTACACCTTC. It yields the protein CASSVGTGAVGYTF.

This clone came up a few times. The chain recombines TRBV5-4 with TRBJ2-7, with D perhaps TRBD2 (5 bases). CDR1 is SGHNT, CDR2 YYREEE, per germline (reference sequence). V was trimmed by 5 bases and J by 2 bases, leaving 14 bases between them. The CDR3 spans 14 residues. The CDR3 DNA follows: TGTGCCAGCAGTTCATTCGACGGGGCCTACGAGCAGTACTTC. Residues: CASSSFDGAYEQYF.

In its sample, this clone was seen a few times. Other DNA variants within this sample encode the same CDR3. The chain has TRBV30 and TRBJ1-2; D possibly corresponds to TRBD1 (6 bases). Germline assignment: CDR1 GTSNPN and CDR2 SVGIG (reference sequence). The CDR3 consists of 15 residues. The germline V and J ends were trimmed by 7 bases and 4 bases, with 22 bases remaining between them. In DNA, the CDR3 is TGTGCCTCTCAGAAGGGGGAAACATCGAGCTATGGCTACACCTTC. As protein: CASQKGETSSYGYTF. The complete variable domain, with remaining parts taken from reference TRBV30 and TRBJ1-2, reads SQTIHQWPATLVQPVGSPLSLECTVEGTSNPNLYWYRQAAGRGLQLLFYSVGIGQISSEVPQNLSASRPQDRQFILSSKKLLLSDSGFYLCASQKGETSSYGYTFGSGTRLTVV.

This clone was seen repeatedly, ten times or more. The V and J genes are TRBV28 and TRBJ2-4, with D tentatively TRBD2 (5 bases). In germline, CDR1 is MDHEN, CDR2 SYDVKM. The ends were cut back, 6 bases at V and 8 bases at J, with 14 bases in the middle. This CDR3 has 13 residues. This CDR3 reads CASSREGGDIQYF. As DNA, the CDR3 is TGTGCCAGCAGCCGCGAGGGTGGGGACATTCAGTACTTC.

A few counts support this clone. The chain combines TRBV30 with TRBJ2-7, with 8 nucleotides matching TRBD1. J gave up 2 bases and V 4 bases, and 7 bases lay outside the gene matches. The CDR3 extends over 14 amino acids. Germline V gene data show CDR1 as GTSNPN and CDR2 as SVGIG (reference sequence). This CDR3 is CAWTSGQGPYEQYF. DNA for the CDR3: TGTGCCTGGACCTCCGGACAGGGCCCCTACGAGCAGTACTTC. The whole variable domain, filled in from reference TRBV30 and TRBJ2-7, reads SQTIHQWPATLVQPVGSPLSLECTVEGTSNPNLYWYRQAAGRGLQLLFYSVGIGQISSEVPQNLSASRPQDRQFILSSKKLLLSDSGFYLCAWTSGQGPYEQYFGPGTRLTVT.

The CDR3 here is CASSLTGRSYEQYF. In nucleotides, the CDR3 is TGCGCCAGCAGCCTAACAGGGCGGTCCTACGAGCAGTACTTC. J is TRBJ2-7 and V is TRBV4-3; perhaps TRBD1 as D (6 bases). Trimming removed 4 bases from V and 1 base from J, with 11 bases in between. The germline V gene encodes CDR1 LGHNA and CDR2 YSLEER. The CDR3 is 14 amino acids.

This clone was detected only a few times. The rearrangement links TRBV11-2 to TRBJ1-6; no clear D gene. The germline V gene has CDR1 SGHAT and CDR2 FQNNGV. This CDR3 contains 13 residues. V lost 3 bases and J 9 bases, leaving 9 bases between the germline ends. The DNA for the CDR3 is TGTGCCAGCAGCTTCGGAAGCGCTTCACCCCTCCACTTT. Protein: CASSFGSASPLHF. The complete variable domain, with remaining parts taken from reference TRBV11-2 and TRBJ1-6, reads EAGVAQSPRYKIIEKRQSVAFWCNPISGHATLYWYQQILGQGPKLLIQFQNNGVVDDSQLPKDRFSAERLKGVDSTLKIQPAKLEDSAVYLCASSFGSASPLHFGNGTRLTVT.

This clone appeared a single time. The chain recombines TRBV5-4 with TRBJ1-5, with 7 bases lining up with TRBD1. Germline V gene lookup returns CDR1 SGHNT and CDR2 YYREEE (reference sequence). The CDR3 is 15 residues long. J was trimmed by 5 bases and V by 0 bases; bases with no gene match: 5. The CDR3 DNA reads as TGTGCCAGCAGCTTGGAAGGGGGCTACGATCAGCCCCAGCATTTT. It codes for CASSLEGGYDQPQHF.

The V call is TRBV28, the J call TRBJ1-5; TRBD1 is a possible D gene (5 bases). This CDR3 has 14 amino acids. CDR1 is MDHEN and CDR2 is SYDVKM in the germline V gene. Deletions cut 4 bases from V and 5 bases from J, with 12 bases between. Here the CDR3 reads CASSSATGDQPQHF. The CDR3 coding sequence is TGTGCCAGCAGTTCCGCAACGGGGGATCAGCCCCAGCATTTT.

There are a few counts of this clone. The chain recombines TRBV7-8 with TRBJ2-2, with D possibly matching TRBD1 (5 bases). V lost 2 bases, J lost 5 bases, and 12 bases lay in between. The germline gives CDR1 SGHVS, CDR2 FQNEAQ. This CDR3 is built from 15 residues. CDR3 sequence reads: CASSLLGVSTGELFF. In nucleotides, the CDR3 is TGTGCCAGCAGCTTATTAGGGGTGTCGACCGGGGAGCTGTTTTTT.

This clone has a handful of counts. The gene calls are TRBV30 and TRBJ2-3; the match to TRBD2 covers 8 bases. CDR3 length: 14 residues. Per the germline V gene, CDR1 is GTSNPN and CDR2 is SVGIG (reference sequence). Unmatched junction bases numbered 6, after V lost 1 base and J lost 6 bases. In DNA form, the CDR3 reads TGTGCCTGGAGTGCCAGCGGGAGTGGCGATACGCAGTATTTT. It translates to CAWSASGSGDTQYF.

This chain links TRBV2 with TRBJ1-6; TRBD1 is a possible D gene (5 bases). Trimming removed 4 bases from V and 7 bases from J, with 17 bases in between. CDR1 is SNHLY and CDR2 is FYNNEI in the germline V gene. The CDR3 extends over 16 amino acids. The CDR3 spells CASSGGDQGANSPLHF. DNA for the CDR3: TGTGCCAGCAGTGGTGGGGATCAGGGCGCCAATTCACCCCTCCACTTT.

A few counts support this clone. The gene calls are TRBV9 and TRBJ2-7, with 7 bases fitting TRBD1. Per germline, CDR1 SGDLS and CDR2 YYNGEE. After removal of 0 bases from V and 3 bases from J, the junction contained 6 bases not matched to a gene. The CDR3 has 15 residues. In DNA, the CDR3 is TGTGCCAGCAGCGTAGACGGGACAGAGATCTACGAGCAGTACTTC. Translated: CASSVDGTEIYEQYF.

The sample holds a few counts of this clone. The chain has TRBV29-1 and TRBJ2-7; 8 bases are a match to TRBD1. This CDR3 has 13 amino acids. Germline CDR1 and CDR2: SQVTM and ANQGSEA. The J segment lost 2 bases and the V segment lost 7 bases, leaving 7 bases of the junction unmatched. The CDR3 reads CSAAGGPTYEQYF. For the CDR3, the DNA is TGCAGCGCCGCAGGGGGCCCGACCTACGAGCAGTACTTC.

This CDR3 reads CASSLDSGSFNEQFF. The CDR3 bases are TGTGCCAGCAGCTTAGATAGCGGGAGCTTCAATGAGCAGTTCTTC. The genes are TRBV7-2 and TRBJ2-1; 9 bases align to TRBD2. CDR3 size: 15 residues. After removal of 1 base from V and 6 bases from J, the junction contained 4 bases not matched to a gene. Germline CDR1 reads SGHTA; CDR2 reads FQGNSA.

This clone has a handful of counts. The chain employs TRBV7-3 and TRBJ2-5; TRBD2 is a possible D gene (6 bases). V was clipped by 0 bases and J by 0 bases, with 8 bases between them. The CDR3 consists of 15 residues. Germline V CDR1 and CDR2: SGHTA, FQGTGA. This CDR3 is CASSLTGTYQETQYF. CDR3 coding DNA: TGTGCCAGCAGCTTAACCGGGACTTACCAAGAGACCCAGTACTTC.

The V gene is TRBV7-3, the J gene TRBJ1-1; D not resolved. Germline-derived CDR1 and CDR2 are SGHTA and FQGTGA. The ends were cut back, 3 bases at V and 1 base at J, with 6 bases in the middle. The CDR3 has 13 amino acids. CDR3 DNA: TGTGCCAGCAGCTTTCCAGGGAACACTGAAGCTTTCTTT. Its protein is CASSFPGNTEAFF. Filled out from reference TRBV7-3 and TRBJ1-1, the complete variable domain reads GAGVSQTPSNKVTEKGKYVELRCDPISGHTALYWYRQSLGQGPEFLIYFQGTGAADDSGLPNDRFFAVRPEGSVSTLKIQRTERGDSAVYLCASSFPGNTEAFFGQGTRLTVV.

V gene TRBV20-1 combines with J gene TRBJ1-6; no firm D call. The V end was cut by 3 bases, the J end by 7 bases, with 4 bases between. Germline V gene lookup returns CDR1 DFQATT and CDR2 SNEGSKA (reference sequence). The length of the CDR3 is 11 residues. CDR3 sequence reads: CSARENSPLHF. For the CDR3, the DNA is TGCAGTGCTAGGGAGAATTCACCCCTCCACTTT.